These 32 T cell receptor beta chains share one sample of origin, sequenced in a study of T cell clones after liver transplantation. Profiled with immunoSEQ multiplex PCR; TCRdb holds only in-frame clones, not every one. The table lists tens of thousands of clones, 80% of them singletons. The specimen comprised CD4+ T cells from blood, sampled 12 months after liver transplant. These receptors were obtained from a human patient who received a liver transplant. Some of the T cells might come from the graft donor.

The chain couples TRBV7-2 to TRBJ2-7, with TRBD1 identical over 8 bases. Trimming at V came to 5 bases and at J to 5 bases, leaving 8 bases not matched to a gene. Germline loops: CDR1 SGHTA, CDR2 FQGNSA. This CDR3 region has 14 residues. The CDR3 sequence: CASSAQQGVHEQYF. As DNA, the CDR3 is TGTGCCAGCAGCGCACAACAGGGGGTCCACGAGCAGTACTTC.

This clone was counted ten times or more. Other DNA sequences in the same sample also yield this CDR3. The chain employs TRBV5-1 and TRBJ2-6; D not resolved. Germline values: CDR1 SGHRS, CDR2 YFSETQ. The CDR3 consists of 13 residues. V was clipped by 0 bases and J by 4 bases, with 2 bases between them. The CDR3, as DNA: TGCGCCAGCAGCTTGGAGGGGGCCAACGTCCTGACTTTC. It specifies CASSLEGANVLTF.

V usage is TRBV30 and J usage is TRBJ2-2; D possibly corresponds to TRBD2 (5 bases). V lost 7 bases and J lost 7, with 16 bases in between. The length of the CDR3 is 13 residues. CDR1 GTSNPN and CDR2 SVGIG come from the germline V gene (reference sequence). The CDR3 here is CASIQVRDGELFF. The CDR3 nucleotides are TGTGCCTCGATTCAAGTTCGGGACGGGGAGCTGTTTTTT.

The CDR3 nucleotides are TGTGCCAGCAGCAATGACATCACAGATACGCAGTATTTT. Encoded protein: CASSNDITDTQYF. The rearrangement uses TRBV28 and TRBJ2-3; D gene ambiguous. Per germline, CDR1 MDHEN and CDR2 SYDVKM. This CDR3 has 13 amino acids. V lost 6 bases and J 2 bases, leaving 9 bases between the germline ends. The full variable domain, in which reference TRBV28 and TRBJ2-3 provide the parts outside the CDR3, is DVKVTQSSRYLVKRTGEKVFLECVQDMDHENMFWYRQDPGLGLRLIYFSYDVKMKEKGDIPEGYSVSREKKERFSLILESASTNQTSMYLCASSNDITDTQYFGPGTRLTVL.

CDR3 DNA sequence: TGTGCCAGCAGCGCCCGGTCCGACGGAGTGGATGAGCAGTTCTTC. Amino acids: CASSARSDGVDEQFF. The rearrangement joins TRBV14 to TRBJ2-1; no definite D call. Germline assignment: CDR1 SGHDN and CDR2 FVKESK. The CDR3 runs 15 residues. V was pared by 5 bases and J by 8 bases, with 19 bases between.

The chain is built from TRBV5-1 and TRBJ2-5; D is unresolved. CDR3 length: 13 residues. Deletions cut 4 bases from V and 2 bases from J, with 9 bases between. Germline V gene lookup returns CDR1 SGHRS and CDR2 YFSETQ. The CDR3 protein is CASSPHRQETQYF. CDR3 DNA sequence: TGCGCCAGCAGCCCGCACCGACAAGAGACCCAGTACTTC.

This rearrangement joins TRBV7-9 to TRBJ2-7; D may correspond to TRBD1 or TRBD2 (5 bases each). The CDR3 is 15 amino acids. CDR1 and CDR2 (germline): SEHNR, FQNEAQ (reference sequence). V lost 4 bases to trimming and J lost 2 bases, with 15 bases between them. CDR3 bases: TGTGCCAGCAGCTGGGACCGGGACCAGGCCTACGAGCAGTACTTC. It translates to CASSWDRDQAYEQYF. The full variable domain, completed using reference TRBV7-9 and TRBJ2-7, is DTGVSQNPRHKITKRGQNVTFRCDPISEHNRLYWYRQTLGQGPEFLTYFQNEAQLEKSRLLSDRFSAERPKGSFSTLEIQRTEQGDSAMYLCASSWDRDQAYEQYFGPGTRLTVT.

The J gene is TRBJ1-5, the V gene TRBV16; D gene uncertain. This CDR3 has 13 amino acids. Trimming removed 2 bases at V and 4 bases at J, with 6 bases between. Germline CDR1 reads KGHSY; CDR2 reads FQNENV. The DNA for the CDR3 is TGTGCCAGCAGCCAACAAGCGAATCAGCCCCAGCATTTT. Translation: CASSQQANQPQHF.

V is TRBV28 and J is TRBJ2-5; no clear D gene. Between the trimmed V and J ends, which lost 5 bases and 7 bases, there was a span of 14 bases. Germline V gene data show CDR1 as MDHEN and CDR2 as SYDVKM. This CDR3 is built from 13 residues. The CDR3 here is CASSLLTRRTQYF. Here the CDR3 DNA reads TGTGCCAGCAGTCTACTGACACGTAGGACCCAGTACTTC.

This sequence joins TRBV19 and TRBJ1-2; D remains unclear. There are 14 residues in the CDR3. V lost 3 bases, J lost 2 bases, and 10 bases lay in between. Germline V gene sequence: CDR1 LNHDA, CDR2 SQIVND (reference sequence). This chain's CDR3 is CASSIHGTNYGYTF. Written as DNA, the CDR3 is TGTGCCAGTAGTATCCACGGTACGAACTATGGCTACACCTTC.

CDR3 amino acids: CASRLGGVGTQYF. CDR3 sequence (DNA): TGTGCCAGCAGATTAGGGGGAGTAGGGACCCAGTACTTC. The V call is TRBV28, the J call TRBJ2-5; perhaps TRBD1 as D (6 bases). The CDR3 contains 13 residues. The germline V gene encodes CDR1 MDHEN and CDR2 SYDVKM. The V gene lost 6 bases and the J gene lost 7 bases, with 15 bases spanning the gap.

J is TRBJ2-3 and V is TRBV29-1; 9 bases match TRBD1. V was pared by 7 bases and J by 5 bases, with 10 bases of the junction left unmatched. CDR1 and CDR2 (germline): SQVTM, ANQGSEA. The CDR3 length is 14 residues. The DNA for the CDR3 is TGCAGCGGTCACCGGGACAGGGACGGAGATACGCAGTATTTT. This codes for CSGHRDRDGDTQYF.

The rearrangement joins TRBV6-6 to TRBJ2-7, with unresolved D. The length of the CDR3 is 16 residues. The V and J ends lost 5 bases and 5 bases respectively, with 22 bases between them. Germline CDR1 is MNHNY and CDR2 is SVGAGI (reference sequence). CDR3 sequence reads: CASSPPGRPRADEQYF. The CDR3 DNA reads as TGTGCCAGCAGTCCCCCCGGGCGGCCCCGTGCCGACGAGCAGTACTTC.

J is TRBJ2-1 and V is TRBV5-1, with 10 bases lining up with TRBD2. Trimming removed 1 base from V and 3 bases from J; junction bases left unmatched: 4. The germline gives CDR1 SGHRS, CDR2 YFSETQ. CDR3 length: 16 amino acids. The CDR3 is CASSLSGRGDYNEQFF. In DNA form, the CDR3 reads TGCGCCAGCAGCTTGAGCGGGAGGGGGGACTACAATGAGCAGTTCTTC. The full variable domain, with the rest looked up from reference TRBV5-1 and TRBJ2-1, is KAGVTQTPRYLIKTRGQQVTLSCSPISGHRSVSWYQQTPGQGLQFLFEYFSETQRNKGNFPGRFSGRQFSNSRSEMNVSTLELGDSALYLCASSLSGRGDYNEQFFGPGTRLTVL.

The V and J genes are TRBV7-9 and TRBJ1-2; 7 bases agree with TRBD1. Germline lookup yields CDR1 SEHNR and CDR2 FQNEAQ (reference sequence). CDR3 size: 13 residues. The trim removed 5 bases at V and 8 bases at J, leaving 8 bases unmatched. CDR3 protein: CASSPQTGQGYTF. Written as DNA, the CDR3 is TGTGCCAGCAGCCCGCAGACAGGGCAAGGCTACACCTTC.

This clone was observed a handful of times. The gene calls are TRBV18 and TRBJ1-1; D is perhaps TRBD1 (5 bases). Germline-derived CDR1 and CDR2 are KGHSH and LQKENI. Trimming took 1 base from V and 0 from J, leaving 12 bases between them. This CDR3 is 16 amino acids long. The CDR3, as DNA: TGTGCCAGCTCACCACGACTGGCAGGGCTGAACACTGAAGCTTTCTTT. It codes for CASSPRLAGLNTEAFF. The whole variable domain, remainder taken from reference TRBV18 and TRBJ1-1, is NAGVMQNPRHLVRRRGQEARLRCSPMKGHSHVYWYRQLPEEGLKFMVYLQKENIIDESGMPKERFSAEFPKEGPSILRIQQVVRGDSAAYFCASSPRLAGLNTEAFFGQGTRLTVV.

This clone was recorded only once. This chain connects TRBV28 to TRBJ1-3; D is ambiguous. The CDR3 loop spans 15 amino acids. The V end was cut by 6 bases, the J end by 2 bases, with 14 bases between. The germline V gene encodes CDR1 MDHEN and CDR2 SYDVKM. CDR3 sequence: CASRSFGYTGNTIYF. As DNA, the CDR3 is TGTGCCAGCAGATCTTTCGGATACACTGGAAACACCATATATTTT. Full variable domain (remainder filled in from reference TRBV28 and TRBJ1-3): DVKVTQSSRYLVKRTGEKVFLECVQDMDHENMFWYRQDPGLGLRLIYFSYDVKMKEKGDIPEGYSVSREKKERFSLILESASTNQTSMYLCASRSFGYTGNTIYFGEGSWLTVV.

The chain links TRBV27 to TRBJ1-2; D not certain. Trimming shortened V by 2 bases and J by 5 bases, and 18 bases separated the two germline ends. Germline-derived CDR1 and CDR2 are MNHEY and SMNVEV (reference sequence). This CDR3 contains 16 residues. CDR3 residues: CASSLRGGRTNYGYTF. CDR3 nucleotides: TGTGCCAGCAGTTTAAGAGGAGGGAGGACGAATTATGGCTACACCTTC.

This chain uses TRBV5-1 with TRBJ2-4; TRBD2 aligns across 7 bases. The germline V gene has CDR1 SGHRS and CDR2 YFSETQ. Trimming removed 4 bases from V and 5 bases from J; junction bases left unmatched: 9. The CDR3 totals 15 residues. CDR3 region: CASSPIAGSQNIQYF. The CDR3 DNA reads as TGCGCCAGCAGCCCAATAGCGGGTTCACAAAACATTCAGTACTTC.

In this sample, this clone turned up a few times. This sequence joins TRBV7-8 and TRBJ2-1; no clear D gene. V lost 5 bases, J lost 6 bases, and 8 bases lay in between. The V gene's germline CDR1 is SGHVS and CDR2 FQNEAQ. This CDR3 has 12 residues. The CDR3 DNA reads as TGTGCCAGCAGCGAGACCGGCAATGAGCAGTTCTTC. Translation: CASSETGNEQFF.

V is TRBV19 and J is TRBJ1-1, with 8 bases aligning to TRBD1. The CDR3 extends over 13 amino acids. The germline CDR1 and CDR2 sequences are LNHDA and SQIVND (reference sequence). After removal of 3 bases from V and 8 bases from J, the junction contained 5 bases not matched to a gene. The CDR3 DNA is TGTGCCAGTAGTATCGGGACAGGCTCAGAAGCTTTCTTT. This sequence encodes CASSIGTGSEAFF.

This clone was counted only a few times. For the CDR3, the DNA is TGCGCCAGCAGCCAAGGTTTGGGGACACCTCCCTACGAGCAGTACTTC. Its protein product is CASSQGLGTPPYEQYF. V usage is TRBV4-1 and J usage is TRBJ2-7; D may be TRBD1 (6 bases). The CDR3 consists of 16 residues. Germline V CDR1 and CDR2: MGHRA, YSYEKL. The V end lost 1 base, the J end lost 2 bases, and 15 bases lay between the germline ends.

This clone came up once. The chain couples TRBV5-1 to TRBJ1-2, with 10 bases that match TRBD1. Germline V CDR1 and CDR2: SGHRS, YFSETQ. J gave up 6 bases and V 4 bases, and 3 bases lay outside the gene matches. The CDR3 runs 13 residues. The CDR3 DNA reads as TGCGCCAGCAGCCTGACAGGGGGCAATGGCTACACCTTC. Translation: CASSLTGGNGYTF.

The chain recombines TRBV6-6 with TRBJ2-2; the D is unclear. V was pared by 0 bases and J by 1 base, with 9 bases between. Looked up from germline, CDR1 is MNHNY and CDR2 is SVGAGI (reference sequence). CDR3 length: 16 amino acids. The CDR3 DNA sequence: TGTGCCAGCAGTTACTCGAGGAAAGTGAACACCGGGGAGCTGTTTTTT. Encoded protein: CASSYSRKVNTGELFF.

This CDR3 is CASSFGSFNEKLFF. In DNA form, the CDR3 reads TGTGCCAGCAGTTTCGGGAGTTTTAATGAAAAACTGTTTTTT. The J gene is TRBJ1-4, the V gene TRBV28, with no clear D. The germline CDR1 and CDR2 sequences are MDHEN and SYDVKM. The CDR3 extends over 14 amino acids. Trimming pared 3 bases from V and 4 bases from J, leaving 9 bases between.

The table lists this clone with a count of one. This chain joins TRBV29-1 and TRBJ1-1; 8 bases align to TRBD1. The V and J ends lost 3 bases and 11 bases, in that order; junction bases with no gene match: 11. Germline CDR1 SQVTM, CDR2 ANQGSEA. The length of the CDR3 is 13 residues. CDR3 in amino acids: CSVDPPGGGGAFF. The CDR3 DNA reads TGCAGCGTTGATCCCCCAGGGGGCGGTGGGGCTTTCTTT.

This clone has only one observation. The chain combines TRBV19 with TRBJ2-3, with 11 bases lining up with TRBD2. Trimming took 5 bases from V and 0 from J; bases not matched to a gene: 16. The CDR3 is 20 residues long. The germline V gene has CDR1 LNHDA and CDR2 SQIVND (reference sequence). CDR3 bases: TGTGCCAGTAGTCCGAACAACCGCCCGGGACTAGCGGTGAGCACAGATACGCAGTATTTT. Amino acid sequence: CASSPNNRPGLAVSTDTQYF.

This sequence joins TRBV6-5 and TRBJ1-2; a weak D match, TRBD1 (5 bases). CDR1 and CDR2 (germline): MNHEY, SVGAGI. The CDR3 runs 16 residues. V lost 0 bases and J 6 bases, leaving 17 bases between the germline ends. CDR3 sequence: CASSYSRRQGGDGYTF. The CDR3 DNA reads as TGTGCCAGCAGTTACTCCCGACGGCAGGGAGGGGATGGCTACACCTTC.

This clone was seen just once. V and J are TRBV5-1 and TRBJ1-1; D perhaps matches TRBD1 (6 bases). Germline V CDR1 and CDR2: SGHRS, YFSETQ. This CDR3 is 14 amino acids long. Between the trimmed V and J ends, which lost 3 bases and 1 base, there was a span of 10 bases. The CDR3 reads CASSYSDRNTEAFF. For the CDR3, the DNA is TGCGCCAGCAGCTACTCGGACAGGAACACTGAAGCTTTCTTT.

This chain connects TRBV18 to TRBJ2-2; D is perhaps TRBD2 (5 bases). The CDR3 is 13 residues long. The germline V gene has CDR1 KGHSH and CDR2 LQKENI. The V and J ends lost 3 bases and 3 bases respectively, with 5 bases between them. CDR3 coding DNA: TGTGCCAGCTCACCGAGGGACACCGGGGAGCTGTTTTTT. Its translation is CASSPRDTGELFF.

The V and J genes are TRBV4-2 and TRBJ1-5; a weak D match, TRBD1 (5 bases). V lost 4 bases and J 3 bases, leaving 16 bases between the germline ends. Germline CDR1 LGHNA, CDR2 YNFKEQ. The CDR3 extends over 16 amino acids. The CDR3 loop reads CASSLEGGTANQPQHF. CDR3 bases: TGTGCCAGCAGCCTTGAGGGAGGGACGGCCAATCAGCCCCAGCATTTT.

This clone showed up just once. The rearrangement links TRBV28 to TRBJ2-2, with D possibly TRBD2 on 6 matching bases. Between the trimmed V and J ends, which lost 3 bases and 4 bases, there was a span of 12 bases. Germline V gives CDR1 MDHEN, CDR2 SYDVKM. The CDR3 contains 15 residues. The CDR3 DNA reads as TGTGCCAGCAGTTTGGGCGGGGTGGGCACCGGGGAGCTGTTTTTT. Residues: CASSLGGVGTGELFF. The full variable domain, completed using reference TRBV28 and TRBJ2-2, is DVKVTQSSRYLVKRTGEKVFLECVQDMDHENMFWYRQDPGLGLRLIYFSYDVKMKEKGDIPEGYSVSREKKERFSLILESASTNQTSMYLCASSLGGVGTGELFFGEGSRLTVL.